The clone carrying this TCR beta chain has just a few counts. The antigen is not known. The sample comes from a study of regulatory T cells in long-lasting Graves disease. Germline values: CDR1 MGHDK, CDR2 SYGVNS. The ends were cut back, 5 bases at V and 6 bases at J, with 10 bases in the middle. CDR3 length: 12 amino acids. To make TCR beta libraries, researchers used iRepertoire HTBI primers and Arm-PCR of CDR3 regions. Original data processing: Samples revealed under 65 TRBV and roughly 15 TRBJ segments. Each CDR3 protein is one row after TCRdb ran MiXCR on the multiplex PCR reads. TCRdb, not the authors, supplied the V and J calls. The data show over 450,000 distinct CDR3 sequences, roughly a fifth seen once. Time point indicated: persistent/refractory GD, antithyroid drugs over 5 years with positive TRAb. PBMC-derived RNA was used for the TCR library. Study-wide points: Favoring TRBV28, TRBJ1-2 and TRBJ2-5 was a feature seen in persistent disease.

The chain employs TRBV25-1 and TRBJ1-2, with D unresolved. The sample consisted of peripheral blood mononuclear cells (PBMCs), taken when the disease was refractory, from a patient treated with antithyroid drugs. This clonotype was sampled from a female donor with Graves disease. The CDR3 bases are TGTGCCAGCAGTCGGGCTGAGGATGGCTACACCTTC. It specifies CASSRAEDGYTF.